The rows below give T cell receptor beta chains drawn from one sample of a study of T cell clonotyping in hematopoietic cell transplantation. The data were produced by immunoSEQ multiplex PCR, yet TCRdb's version contains in-frame clones alone and is incomplete. The repertoire holds 6,000 or so clones, with 89% as singletons. The input for sequencing was peripheral blood mononuclear cells, taken 100 days after allogeneic stem cell transplant. Receptor source: a male patient between 35 and 55 years old who had an allogeneic stem cell transplant from an unrelated donor, so the T cells may come from the graft donor. Some clones in this sample may be carry-over from other donors' samples. The CDR3 runs from the conserved cysteine through the conserved F or W. D genes are given only for firm matches. Size is omitted from some rows. Given values are once, few, many or a class for expanded clones.

clone_size: NA; d_call: TRBD1; j_call: TRBJ1-2; v_call: TRBV5-4; cdr3_aa: CASSPVQGRSLANYGYTF; cdr3_nt: TGTGCCAGCAGCCCAGTACAGGGGAGGTCCCTAGCTAACTATGGCTACACCTTC
clone_size: NA; d_call: NA; j_call: TRBJ1-3; v_call: TRBV6-1; cdr3_aa: CASARVPGNTIYF; cdr3_nt: TGTGCCAGCGCCCGCGTTCCTGGAAACACCATATATTTT
clone_size: NA; d_call: NA; j_call: TRBJ2-3; v_call: TRBV25-1; cdr3_aa: CASSESKPGDTQYF; cdr3_nt: TGTGCCAGCAGTGAATCGAAGCCAGGGGATACGCAGTATTTT
clone_size: NA; d_call: TRBD1; j_call: TRBJ2-7; v_call: TRBV29-1; cdr3_aa: CSVEVTGGIWYF; cdr3_nt: TGCAGCGTTGAGGTTACAGGGGGGATATGGTACTTC
clone_size: NA; d_call: TRBD1; j_call: TRBJ2-3; v_call: TRBV5-1; cdr3_aa: CASSATGESTDTQYF; cdr3_nt: TGCGCCAGCAGCGCCACAGGGGAGTCCACAGATACGCAGTATTTT
clone_size: NA; d_call: NA; j_call: TRBJ2-5; v_call: TRBV2; cdr3_aa: CASSEALQGTPHF; cdr3_nt: TGTGCCAGCAGTGAAGCGCTTCAAGGGACTCCCCACTTC
clone_size: NA; d_call: NA; j_call: TRBJ2-3; v_call: TRBV5-1; cdr3_aa: CASSSVRDTDTQYF; cdr3_nt: TGCGCCAGCAGCTCCGTGCGGGACACAGATACGCAGTATTTT
clone_size: NA; d_call: NA; j_call: TRBJ1-2; v_call: TRBV6-5; cdr3_aa: CASSSESHYGYTF; cdr3_nt: TGTGCCAGCAGTTCAGAGTCCCACTATGGCTACACCTTC
clone_size: NA; d_call: NA; j_call: TRBJ1-4; v_call: TRBV7-8; cdr3_aa: CASSPSRGSLINEKLFF; cdr3_nt: TGTGCCAGCAGCCCCTCGAGAGGGTCCCTTATCAATGAAAAACTGTTTTTT
clone_size: NA; d_call: TRBD1; j_call: TRBJ2-7; v_call: TRBV30; cdr3_aa: CAWSPTGVKYF; cdr3_nt: TGTGCCTGGAGCCCTACAGGGGTGAAGTACTTC
clone_size: NA; d_call: NA; j_call: TRBJ2-2; v_call: TRBV5-1; cdr3_aa: CASSPDRGGPTGELFF; cdr3_nt: TGCGCCAGCAGCCCCGACAGGGGAGGGCCCACCGGGGAGCTGTTTTTT
clone_size: NA; d_call: NA; j_call: TRBJ2-6; v_call: TRBV19; cdr3_aa: CASRQDRYRVSGANVLTF; cdr3_nt: TGTGCCAGTAGGCAGGACAGATATAGAGTCTCTGGGGCCAACGTCCTGACTTTC
clone_size: NA; d_call: TRBD1; j_call: TRBJ1-1; v_call: TRBV5-1; cdr3_aa: CASSSRGQTEAFF; cdr3_nt: TGCGCCAGCAGCTCCAGGGGGCAGACTGAAGCTTTCTTT
clone_size: NA; d_call: NA; j_call: TRBJ2-7; v_call: TRBV6-6; cdr3_aa: CASKPGGPTYEQYF; cdr3_nt: TGTGCCAGCAAACCGGGGGGCCCCACCTACGAGCAGTACTTC
clone_size: NA; d_call: NA; j_call: TRBJ2-7; v_call: TRBV30; cdr3_aa: CAWSEKGAYEQYF; cdr3_nt: TGTGCCTGGAGTGAAAAGGGGGCCTACGAGCAGTACTTC
clone_size: NA; d_call: TRBD1; j_call: TRBJ1-1; v_call: TRBV11-1; cdr3_aa: CASSRQGARWYTEAFF; cdr3_nt: TGTGCCAGCAGCCGACAGGGGGCGCGGTGGTACACTGAAGCTTTCTTT
clone_size: NA; d_call: NA; j_call: TRBJ1-2; v_call: TRBV5-1; cdr3_aa: CASSLAPGEDYGYTF; cdr3_nt: TGCGCCAGCAGCTTGGCTCCAGGAGAGGACTATGGCTACACCTTC
clone_size: NA; d_call: TRBD1; j_call: TRBJ1-6; v_call: TRBV6-6; cdr3_aa: CASSYHTGEGSPLHF; cdr3_nt: TGTGCCAGCAGTTACCACACAGGGGAGGGTTCACCCCTCCACTTT
clone_size: NA; d_call: TRBD1; j_call: TRBJ1-1; v_call: TRBV4-2; cdr3_aa: CASSHRQGKTEAFF; cdr3_nt: TGTGCCAGCAGCCACAGACAGGGAAAGACTGAAGCTTTCTTT
clone_size: NA; d_call: NA; j_call: TRBJ2-7; v_call: TRBV4-2; cdr3_aa: CASSQGREYYEQYF; cdr3_nt: TGTGCCAGCAGCCAAGGGCGGGAATACTACGAGCAGTACTTC
clone_size: NA; d_call: NA; j_call: TRBJ2-2; v_call: TRBV7-9; cdr3_aa: CASTTAPELANTGELFF; cdr3_nt: TGTGCCAGCACCACCGCTCCGGAACTAGCGAACACCGGGGAGCTGTTTTTT
clone_size: NA; d_call: NA; j_call: TRBJ1-2; v_call: TRBV6-5; cdr3_aa: CASSYSPKGGYTF; cdr3_nt: TGTGCCAGCAGTTACTCACCTAAGGGTGGCTACACCTTC
clone_size: NA; d_call: TRBD1; j_call: TRBJ1-6; v_call: TRBV4-1; cdr3_aa: CASSQAGTGTNNFNSPLHF; cdr3_nt: TGCGCCAGCAGCCAGGCCGGGACAGGGACGAATAACTTTAATTCACCCCTCCACTTT
clone_size: NA; d_call: NA; j_call: TRBJ2-5; v_call: TRBV20-1; cdr3_aa: CSAKEETQYF; cdr3_nt: TGCAGTGCTAAGGAGGAGACCCAGTACTTC
clone_size: NA; d_call: NA; j_call: TRBJ2-3; v_call: TRBV6-5; cdr3_aa: CASSYGGGTTDTQYF; cdr3_nt: TGTGCCAGCAGTTATGGGGGGGGCACCACAGATACGCAGTATTTT
clone_size: NA; d_call: TRBD1; j_call: TRBJ1-4; v_call: TRBV10-3; cdr3_aa: CAISESKRGLLEKLFF; cdr3_nt: TGTGCCATCAGTGAGTCCAAGAGGGGGCTGTTGGAAAAACTGTTTTTT
clone_size: NA; d_call: NA; j_call: TRBJ1-4; v_call: TRBV4-2; cdr3_aa: CASSQEGRINEKLFF; cdr3_nt: TGTGCCAGCAGCCAAGAAGGTCGGATTAATGAAAAACTGTTTTTT
clone_size: few; d_call: TRBD1; j_call: TRBJ1-2; v_call: TRBV30; cdr3_aa: CAWSLQGANYGYTF; cdr3_nt: TGTGCCTGGAGTCTACAGGGGGCGAACTATGGCTACACCTTC
clone_size: NA; d_call: TRBD1; j_call: TRBJ1-1; v_call: TRBV7-9; cdr3_aa: CASSVDRGTEAFF; cdr3_nt: TGTGCCAGCAGCGTAGACAGGGGCACTGAAGCTTTCTTT
clone_size: NA; d_call: NA; j_call: TRBJ1-1; v_call: TRBV2; cdr3_aa: CASRADGNTEAFF; cdr3_nt: TGTGCCAGCAGGGCCGACGGGAACACTGAAGCTTTCTTT
clone_size: NA; d_call: NA; j_call: TRBJ1-6; v_call: TRBV6-5; cdr3_aa: CAVGGAALHF; cdr3_nt: TGTGCCGTAGGGGGGGCAGCCCTCCACTTT
clone_size: few; d_call: NA; j_call: TRBJ1-6; v_call: TRBV7-6; cdr3_aa: CASSLDSYNSPLHF; cdr3_nt: TGTGCCAGCAGCTTAGACAGCTATAATTCACCCCTCCACTTT
clone_size: NA; d_call: NA; j_call: TRBJ2-2; v_call: TRBV7-9; cdr3_aa: CASRGFRDSNTGELFF; cdr3_nt: TGTGCCAGCAGAGGGTTTCGGGACTCAAACACCGGGGAGCTGTTTTTT
clone_size: NA; d_call: TRBD1; j_call: TRBJ1-1; v_call: TRBV5-4; cdr3_aa: CASSFLQGARAFF; cdr3_nt: TGTGCCAGCAGCTTCCTACAGGGGGCGCGGGCTTTCTTT
clone_size: NA; d_call: NA; j_call: TRBJ1-2; v_call: TRBV7-2; cdr3_aa: CASSVNLKDGGIVGYTF; cdr3_nt: TGTGCCAGCAGCGTAAACCTGAAGGACGGCGGGATTGTTGGCTACACCTTC
clone_size: NA; d_call: TRBD2; j_call: TRBJ2-2; v_call: TRBV6-4; cdr3_aa: CASRLTSGEGELFF; cdr3_nt: TGTGCCAGCAGGCTGACTAGCGGGGAAGGGGAGCTGTTTTTT
clone_size: NA; d_call: NA; j_call: TRBJ1-5; v_call: TRBV4-1; cdr3_aa: CASSQGVGQPQHF; cdr3_nt: TGCGCCAGCAGCCAGGGGGTGGGACAGCCCCAGCATTTT
clone_size: NA; d_call: NA; j_call: TRBJ1-1; v_call: TRBV10-2; cdr3_aa: CASSDTAVRNTEAFF; cdr3_nt: TGCGCCAGCAGTGACACCGCGGTGAGGAACACTGAAGCTTTCTTT
clone_size: NA; d_call: NA; j_call: TRBJ2-3; v_call: TRBV5-4; cdr3_aa: CASSFGTDTQYF; cdr3_nt: TGTGCCAGCAGCTTTGGAACTGATACGCAGTATTTT
clone_size: few; d_call: NA; j_call: TRBJ1-2; v_call: TRBV19; cdr3_aa: CASSKSVDEGGHFYGYTF; cdr3_nt: TGTGCCAGTAGTAAATCAGTTGATGAAGGGGGACACTTTTATGGCTACACCTTC
clone_size: NA; d_call: TRBD2; j_call: TRBJ2-7; v_call: TRBV7-9; cdr3_aa: CASSQGLAANEQYF; cdr3_nt: TGTGCCAGCAGCCAAGGACTAGCGGCTAACGAGCAGTACTTC
clone_size: NA; d_call: TRBD1; j_call: TRBJ2-7; v_call: TRBV14; cdr3_aa: CASSQDSGQGYEQYF; cdr3_nt: TGTGCCAGCAGCCAAGATTCAGGACAGGGCTACGAGCAGTACTTC
clone_size: NA; d_call: NA; j_call: TRBJ1-5; v_call: TRBV30; cdr3_aa: CAWSLGSNQPQHF; cdr3_nt: TGTGCCTGGAGTCTAGGGAGCAATCAGCCCCAGCATTTT
clone_size: NA; d_call: NA; j_call: TRBJ2-1; v_call: TRBV11-2; cdr3_aa: CASSSLVMGNEQFF; cdr3_nt: TGTGCCAGCAGCTCTCTAGTCATGGGTAATGAGCAGTTCTTC
clone_size: NA; d_call: NA; j_call: TRBJ2-1; v_call: TRBV25-1; cdr3_aa: CASSERGSSYNEQFF; cdr3_nt: TGTGCCAGCAGTGAACGGGGTAGCTCCTACAATGAGCAGTTCTTC
clone_size: NA; d_call: TRBD2; j_call: TRBJ2-1; v_call: TRBV7-8; cdr3_aa: CASSLVQAGGPYEQFF; cdr3_nt: TGTGCCAGCAGCTTAGTTCAAGCGGGGGGGCCATATGAGCAGTTCTTC
clone_size: NA; d_call: NA; j_call: TRBJ1-5; v_call: TRBV6-5; cdr3_aa: CASSLYTSQGQPQHF; cdr3_nt: TGTGCCAGCAGCCTCTACACCTCACAGGGACAGCCCCAGCATTTT
clone_size: NA; d_call: NA; j_call: TRBJ1-5; v_call: TRBV10-1; cdr3_aa: CASSEEGWQPQHF; cdr3_nt: TGCGCCAGCAGTGAAGAGGGCTGGCAGCCCCAGCATTTT
clone_size: once; d_call: TRBD1; j_call: TRBJ2-6; v_call: TRBV2; cdr3_aa: CASSWDRGSSGANVLTF; cdr3_nt: TGTGCCAGCAGTTGGGACAGGGGGAGTTCTGGGGCCAACGTCCTGACTTTC
clone_size: NA; d_call: NA; j_call: TRBJ1-5; v_call: TRBV10-1; cdr3_aa: CASSRGGASNQPQHF; cdr3_nt: TGCGCCAGCAGTCGAGGGGGAGCCTCGAATCAGCCCCAGCATTTT
clone_size: once; d_call: NA; j_call: TRBJ2-5; v_call: TRBV6-1; cdr3_aa: CASSGGTQKETQYF; cdr3_nt: TGTGCCAGCAGTGGCGGGACGCAGAAAGAGACCCAGTACTTC
clone_size: NA; d_call: NA; j_call: TRBJ2-5; v_call: TRBV5-5; cdr3_aa: CASTRGYQETQYF; cdr3_nt: TGTGCCAGCACCCGGGGGTACCAAGAGACCCAGTACTTC
clone_size: NA; d_call: TRBD1; j_call: TRBJ1-5; v_call: TRBV7-7; cdr3_aa: CASSSSGTGKRNQPQHF; cdr3_nt: TGTGCCAGCAGCTCGTCCGGGACAGGGAAGCGCAATCAGCCCCAGCATTTT
clone_size: NA; d_call: NA; j_call: TRBJ2-5; v_call: TRBV25-1; cdr3_aa: CASSEKSSGLRETQYF; cdr3_nt: TGTGCCAGCAGTGAAAAATCATCGGGGTTAAGGGAGACCCAGTACTTC
clone_size: NA; d_call: NA; j_call: TRBJ2-2; v_call: TRBV10-3; cdr3_aa: CAISESKEGLGGTGELFF; cdr3_nt: TGTGCCATCAGTGAGTCGAAAGAAGGGCTAGGAGGCACCGGGGAGCTGTTTTTT
clone_size: NA; d_call: NA; j_call: TRBJ2-3; v_call: TRBV7-2; cdr3_aa: CASSLEAGSTDTQYF; cdr3_nt: TGTGCCAGCAGCTTAGAGGCGGGGTCCACAGATACGCAGTATTTT
clone_size: NA; d_call: NA; j_call: TRBJ1-3; v_call: TRBV10-3; cdr3_aa: CAISVLGRSGGNTIYF; cdr3_nt: TGTGCCATCAGTGTCTTGGGGCGGTCAGGAGGAAACACCATATATTTT
clone_size: NA; d_call: NA; j_call: TRBJ2-7; v_call: TRBV10-3; cdr3_aa: CAISVGDYEQYF; cdr3_nt: TGTGCCATCAGTGTTGGGGATTACGAGCAGTACTTC